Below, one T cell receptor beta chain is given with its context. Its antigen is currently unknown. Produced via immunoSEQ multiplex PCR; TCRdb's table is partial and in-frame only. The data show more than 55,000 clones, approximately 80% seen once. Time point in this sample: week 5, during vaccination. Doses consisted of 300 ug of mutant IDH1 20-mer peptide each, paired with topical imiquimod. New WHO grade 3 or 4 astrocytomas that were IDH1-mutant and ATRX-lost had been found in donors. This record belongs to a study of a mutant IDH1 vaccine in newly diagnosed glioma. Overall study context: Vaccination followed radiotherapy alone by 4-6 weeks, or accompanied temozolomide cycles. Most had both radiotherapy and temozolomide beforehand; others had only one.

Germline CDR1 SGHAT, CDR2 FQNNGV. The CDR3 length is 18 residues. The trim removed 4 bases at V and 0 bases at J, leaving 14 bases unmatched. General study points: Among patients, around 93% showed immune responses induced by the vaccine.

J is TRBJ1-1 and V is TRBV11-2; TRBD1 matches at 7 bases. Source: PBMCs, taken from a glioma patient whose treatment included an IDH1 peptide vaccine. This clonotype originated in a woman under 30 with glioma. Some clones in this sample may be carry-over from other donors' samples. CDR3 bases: TGTGCCAGCAGCTACACCCTAGGGGGCGCGGGGGTGAACACTGAAGCTTTCTTT. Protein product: CASSYTLGGAGVNTEAFF.